A selection of T cell receptor beta chains follows, all from one sample in a study of T cell changes during pregnancy in multiple sclerosis. Sequencing used immunoSEQ multiplex PCR; TCRdb keeps in-frame clones, though not all of them. The repertoire consists of tens of thousands of clones, with more than 85% occurring once and the leading ten covering roughly 1.2%. The sample was peripheral blood, taken after pregnancy. Receptors originate from a female donor in good health, enrolled as a control in a pregnancy study. Both conserved end residues are part of each CDR3. D genes are given only for firm matches. The size entry is marked missing in some rows and otherwise reads once, few, many or a size class.

14,.,TRBV19,TRBJ2-5,.,TGTGCCAGTAGTACGCTCGGGAATTGGGAGACCCAGTACTTC,CASSTLGNWETQYF
16,TRBD1,TRBV7-2,TRBJ2-7,.,TGTGCCAGCAGCTTATCCCCAGGGGGCGCCTCCTACGAGCAGTACTTC,CASSLSPGGASYEQYF
19,.,TRBV5-1,TRBJ2-4,.,TGCGCCAGCAGCTTGGCCTCACTGGTACCACTTCGGGACAAAAACATTCAGTACTTC,CASSLASLVPLRDKNIQYF
15,.,TRBV7-2,TRBJ2-5,.,TGTGCCAGCAGGGGCCCGGGACAACTCGCAGAGACCCAGTACTTC,CASRGPGQLAETQYF
13,TRBD2,TRBV29-1,TRBJ2-7,.,TGCAGCGTGACCGAGATGACGGGAGGGGGGCAGTACTTC,CSVTEMTGGGQYF
13,TRBD2,TRBV15,TRBJ2-1,.,TGTGCCACCAGCAGAGTAGCGGGAGCTGAGCAGTTCTTC,CATSRVAGAEQFF
14,.,TRBV28,TRBJ2-1,.,TGTGCCATCAGCCACCGGAGGGAAGACAATGAGCAGTTCTTC,CAISHRREDNEQFF
14,TRBD1,TRBV10-3,TRBJ2-7,.,TGTGCCATCACCCAGGGGGTTGGTACCTACGAGCAGTACTTC,CAITQGVGTYEQYF
13,.,TRBV10-3,TRBJ1-1,.,TGTGCCATCAGTGGGGTAGGAGGTACTGAAGCTTTCTTT,CAISGVGGTEAFF
11,.,TRBV5-8,TRBJ2-1,once,TGTGCCAGCAGCTTCGGGAATGAGCAGTTCTTC,CASSFGNEQFF
14,TRBD1,TRBV11-2,TRBJ1-4,.,TGTGCCAGCAGCCTACAGGGGGCCCGGGAAAAACTGTTTTTT,CASSLQGAREKLFF
13,.,TRBV7-9,TRBJ1-2,.,TGTGCCAGCAGCTTGACAGACGTTCATGGCTACACCTTC,CASSLTDVHGYTF
16,.,TRBV19,TRBJ2-5,.,TGTGCCAGTAGTAGAAACAGTTTAATTTACCAAGAGACCCAGTACTTC,CASSRNSLIYQETQYF
17,TRBD1,TRBV27,TRBJ1-5,.,TGTGCCAGCAGTTTGGGCACCGGGACAGGCGGCAATCAGCCCCAGCATTTT,CASSLGTGTGGNQPQHF
14,TRBD1,TRBV19,TRBJ1-2,.,TGTGCCAGTACCGACCCGGACAGGGGGGGAGGCTACACCTTC,CASTDPDRGGGYTF
15,.,TRBV19,TRBJ2-1,.,TGTGCCAGTAGTATCCGGCGGAGCTCCTACAATGAGCAGTTCTTC,CASSIRRSSYNEQFF
17,TRBD1,TRBV14,TRBJ1-2,.,TGTGCCAGCAGCCAAGATCTAATCGGAACAGGGGGTAGCGGCTACACCTTC,CASSQDLIGTGGSGYTF
14,.,TRBV6-5,TRBJ1-4,.,TGTGCCAGCAGTTTACAGGTTCTTAATGAAAAACTGTTTTTT,CASSLQVLNEKLFF
16,.,TRBV28,TRBJ1-4,.,TGTGCCAGCAGTTTTCCCACAGGACCAACTAATGAAAAACTGTTTTTT,CASSFPTGPTNEKLFF
16,.,TRBV28,TRBJ1-3,.,TGTGCCAGCAGTATGGGCGCAGGGCCCTCTGGAAACACCATATATTTT,CASSMGAGPSGNTIYF
16,.,TRBV4-1,TRBJ2-7,.,TGCGCCAGCAGCCATCCCGACAGGGACTTTTTCTACGAGCAGTACTTC,CASSHPDRDFFYEQYF
14,TRBD2,TRBV6-4,TRBJ2-7,few,TGTGCCAGCAGTGACTCGGGGACTAACTACGAGCAGTACTTC,CASSDSGTNYEQYF
14,TRBD1,TRBV6-5,TRBJ1-2,.,TGTGCCAGCAGTATGACAGGGGGCAGCTATGGCTACACCTTC,CASSMTGGSYGYTF
14,.,TRBV19,TRBJ2-7,.,TGTGCCAGTAGTATCCGGACACGAGAACGGGAGCAGTACTTC,CASSIRTREREQYF
12,.,TRBV7-9,TRBJ1-1,.,TGTGCCTCGACTAGGGAGGCCACTGAAGCTTTCTTT,CASTREATEAFF
17,.,TRBV18,TRBJ1-6,.,TGTGCCAGCTCACCAAGCCCCAGGCAGGGAGGAAATTCACCCCTCCACTTT,CASSPSPRQGGNSPLHF
14,TRBD1,TRBV7-6,TRBJ1-1,.,TGTGCCAGCAGCTTATGGACAGGGGGCACTGAAGCTTTCTTT,CASSLWTGGTEAFF
16,TRBD1,TRBV11-2,TRBJ2-2,.,TGTGCCAGCAGCTTCCACAGGGGGCGCGCCACCGGGGAGCTGTTTTTT,CASSFHRGRATGELFF
14,TRBD1,TRBV6-1,TRBJ2-4,.,TGTGCCAGCAGACGGACAGGGGAGAAAAACATTCAGTACTTC,CASRRTGEKNIQYF